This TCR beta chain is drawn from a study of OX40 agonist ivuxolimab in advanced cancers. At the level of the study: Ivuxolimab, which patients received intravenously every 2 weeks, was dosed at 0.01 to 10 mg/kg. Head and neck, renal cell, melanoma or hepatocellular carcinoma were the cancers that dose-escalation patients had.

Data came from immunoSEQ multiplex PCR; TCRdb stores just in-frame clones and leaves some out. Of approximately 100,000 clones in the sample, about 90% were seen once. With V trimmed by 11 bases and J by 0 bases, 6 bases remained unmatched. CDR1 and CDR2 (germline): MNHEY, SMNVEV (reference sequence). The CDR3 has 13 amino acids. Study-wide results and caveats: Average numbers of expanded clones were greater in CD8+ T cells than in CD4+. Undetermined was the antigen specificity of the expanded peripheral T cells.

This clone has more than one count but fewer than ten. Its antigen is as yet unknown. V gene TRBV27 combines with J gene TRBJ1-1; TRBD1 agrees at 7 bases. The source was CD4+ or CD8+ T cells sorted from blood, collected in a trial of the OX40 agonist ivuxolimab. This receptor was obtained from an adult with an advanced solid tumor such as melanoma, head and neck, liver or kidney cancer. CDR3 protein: CAGGQSLNTEAFF. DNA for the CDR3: TGTGCCGGGGGACAGTCTTTGAACACTGAAGCTTTCTTT.